The clone carrying this T cell receptor beta chain was seen at least ten times. Its antigen is unidentified. Germline loops: CDR1 PRHDT, CDR2 FYEKMQ (reference sequence). Trimming pared 2 bases from V and 2 bases from J, leaving 10 bases between. This CDR3 contains 14 residues. TCR beta CDR3 region amplification was performed from RNA transcripts. The HTBI primer set served for first-round RT-PCR of the TCR CDR3. MiXCR, applied by TCRdb to the multiplex PCR reads, yields one record per CDR3 protein. The table includes some 460,000 distinct CDR3 sequences, roughly 14% detected once. The sample originates from a study of T cells in Graves' hyperthyroidism and ophthalmopathy. Study-level results: Blood also showed most of the thyroid clonotypes that were expanded above 0.001. Ophthalmopathy prediction by the model preceded onset by a median roughly 6.3 months.

Material for sequencing was blood. This TCR was sampled from a woman younger than 35 with Graves' hyperthyroidism. The gene calls are TRBV13 and TRBJ2-7, with D unresolved. As DNA, the CDR3 is TGTGCCAGCAGCTTATTAGCCGTCCCCTACGAGCAGTACTTC. It codes for CASSLLAVPYEQYF.